This TCR beta chain was retrieved from a study of blood T cell repertoires in COVID-19. Overall study context: Researchers got acute and convalescent COVID-19 samples from the United States, Italy and Spain. Sources were T cells, B-cell-depleted T cells, or PBMCs; the material itself was cDNA or gDNA.

V dropped 1 base and J dropped 1; count of bases not matched to a gene: 4. This CDR3 region has 16 residues. CDR1 and CDR2 (germline): SGHRS, YFSETQ. The table came from immunoSEQ multiplex PCR; TCRdb's copy has only in-frame clones and leaves some out. The data contain about 430,000 clones, approximately 87% of them seen just once; the ten biggest clones take up approximately 0.96%. The gene calls are TRBV5-1 and TRBJ2-1, with 8 bases matching TRBD1. The sequenced material came from PBMCs or T cells enriched from blood (not recorded which). The receptor was derived from a woman aged 30 to 39 with acute COVID-19. CDR3 DNA sequence: TGCGCCAGCAGCTTGCGGGGACAGGAGTCCTACAATGAGCAGTTCTTC. Encoded protein: CASSLRGQESYNEQFF.